This record covers a single T cell receptor beta chain. Its antigen has not been determined. No per-base quality is available; no much larger clone lies one base away. Ophthalmopathy patients had moderately to severely active disease, with a Clinical Activity Score of 3 or more, a NOSPECS grade of 4 or more, and a disease duration of less than 3 months. Exclusion was applied to patients with uncontrolled infections, other autoimmune diseases, pregnancy or lactation. Diagnoses were based on clinical symptoms, serum thyroxine and TRAb, thyroid ultrasound and orbital computed tomography. Ficoll-Paque density gradient centrifugation was used to isolate PBMCs from about 9 ml of fresh peripheral blood. Total RNA was extracted with Trizol reagent, and quality was checked on an Agilent 2100 Bioanalyzer. The source of the sample is a study of T cells in Graves' hyperthyroidism and ophthalmopathy (dated by TCRdb to about 2019). For the study in its entirety: Peripheral blood was collected at initial diagnosis, before any treatment. To identify distinguishing TCR V-J signatures, a discovery cohort of 90 to 100 patients was used, comprising 43 with Graves' ophthalmopathy and around 57 with stable Graves' hyperthyroidism. Whether ophthalmopathy could be predicted prospectively was tested in an independent validation cohort made up of 18 to 20 hyperthyroidism patients plus 17 patients who later progressed to ophthalmopathy. The approximately 100 discovery patients were randomly split 7:3 into training and test sets. In addition, the study compared T-cell repertoires in thyroid tissue and in blood from roughly 6 Graves' hyperthyroidism patients. Once sampling was done, hyperthyroidism patients were given methimazole at a starting dose of 30 mg daily, whereas ophthalmopathy patients were given high-dose intravenous methylprednisolone. TCR Vbeta CDR3 sequencing of 120 to 150 peripheral blood samples (approximately 44 ophthalmopathy, 75 to 85 hyperthyroidism and 17 progressor patients) is reported in the paper. General findings and caveats noted by the study authors: Blood samples also contained most of the expanded thyroid clonotypes (frequency above 0.001), which suggests that blood repertoires may reflect thyroid immune responses. Ophthalmopathy was separated from stable hyperthyroidism by a 13 V-J signature model, with approximately 85% sensitivity and about 81% specificity obtained in cross-validation and 80%/75% obtained in testing. In validation, progression to ophthalmopathy was predicted by the model with nearly 71% sensitivity and just over 72% specificity, a median of 6.5 months before onset. No statistical method was used to fix the sample size in advance, and group allocation was not hidden from the investigators.

The TCR beta CDR3 regions were amplified from the RNA transcripts. A first-round RT-PCR of the TCR CDR3 used the HTBI primer set with the Qiagen OneStep RT-PCR kit. The libraries were constructed in a second round of multiplex PCR and then size-selected and purified. The libraries were sequenced on an Illumina HiSeq2000 using paired-end 100 bp reads. On the study's bioinformatics: Raw data were processed with SOAPnuke, discarding reads with adapters, uncalled bases, mean Phred below 15, or no exact constant-primer or identifier match. COPE v1.2.5 was used to merge high-quality paired reads, and clonotypes were defined as unique nucleotide sequences. MiTCR v1.1 was used to align the clonotypes against IMGT TRBV, TRBD and TRBJ reference segments. The analysis was restricted to V-J combinations with a frequency above 0.0001, which together covered 99.2% of the repertoires. The TCS score was defined as the ratio of F50 (clonal expansion) to E x V (chaos), calculated using BLOSUM62-based TCRdist between CDR3 peptides within each V-J. Welch's t-statistics and random forest reduced 500 to 550 V-J features to 10 to 15, which were used in a naive Bayes classifier (R e1071). The public reads were reanalyzed by TCRdb: fastp trimming at Q25, MiXCR alignment, in-frame beta chains only. Under each unique CDR3 protein, matching rows form one entry showing the most common genes and DNA. TCRdb's processing, not the authors', yielded these V and J calls. The sample table contains a few hundred thousand distinct CDR3 sequences; only one count was recorded for roughly a sixth of them. The ten largest clones take up approximately 30% of the sample.

Trimming takes 9 bases from V and 0 bases from J, and the germline ends sit 14 bases apart. The CDR3 covers 14 residues, taking in both the cysteine and the phenylalanine. The entry retains the CDR3 DNA only, 42 bases that are in frame from base 1. This TCR came from a woman younger than 45 with Graves' ophthalmopathy. The V and J genes are TRBV12-3 or TRBV12-4 and TRBJ2-5; tentative D gene TRBD1, with 5 bases matching. Sequencing was performed on blood. The CDR3 region has the sequence CASTRDQDQETQYF. The DNA is TGTGCCAGTACCAGGGATCAGGACCAAGAGACCCAGTACTTC.